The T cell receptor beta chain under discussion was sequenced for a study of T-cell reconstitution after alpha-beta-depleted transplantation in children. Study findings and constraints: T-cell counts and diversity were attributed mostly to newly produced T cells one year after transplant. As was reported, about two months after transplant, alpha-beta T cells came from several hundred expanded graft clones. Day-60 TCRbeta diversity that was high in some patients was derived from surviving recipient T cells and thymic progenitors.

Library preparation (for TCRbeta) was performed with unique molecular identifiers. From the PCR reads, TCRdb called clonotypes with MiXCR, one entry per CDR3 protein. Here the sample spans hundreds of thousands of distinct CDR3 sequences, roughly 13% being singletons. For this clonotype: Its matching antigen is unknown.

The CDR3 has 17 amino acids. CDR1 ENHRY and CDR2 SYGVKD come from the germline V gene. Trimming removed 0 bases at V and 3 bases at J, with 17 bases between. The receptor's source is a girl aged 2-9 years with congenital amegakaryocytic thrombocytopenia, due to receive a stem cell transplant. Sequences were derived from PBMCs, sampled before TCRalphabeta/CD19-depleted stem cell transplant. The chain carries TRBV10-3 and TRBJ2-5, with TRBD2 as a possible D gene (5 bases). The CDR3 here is CAISESMAAVREETQYF. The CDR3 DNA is TGTGCCATCAGTGAGTCGATGGCAGCGGTGAGGGAAGAGACCCAGTACTTC.